This TCR beta chain was retrieved from a study of breast tumors, draining lymph nodes, adjacent tissues (dated by TCRdb to the mid-2010s). About the full investigation: The study compared TCR beta repertoires across tumor, adjacent nontumor tissue and axillary lymph nodes from breast cancer patients. The study was designed to assess the relationships and possible T-cell exchange between tumor, surrounding tissue and draining lymph node repertoires in human breast cancer.

Data came from an Illumina HiSeq 2000. Multiplex PCR amplification was used to build the TCR beta chain libraries. High-throughput sequencing was used to analyze the amplified TCR beta chain products. The raw public data were reprocessed by TCRdb itself: fastp quality trimming at Q25, MiXCR clonotype calling, in-frame beta chains only. For every CDR3 protein sequence, its rows merge into one entry that carries the most common genes and DNA. Within this sample are about 230,000 distinct CDR3 sequences, with roughly 32% of them counted one time only. Jointly, the top ten make up approximately 1.5% of the sample. The cysteine opens and the phenylalanine closes a CDR3 of 16 amino acids. Left in the record is the CDR3 DNA by itself, 48 bases read in frame from the first base. V and J lose 2 bases and 1 base, and a span of 15 bases separates them. The germline V gene provides CDR1 SGHRS and CDR2 YFSETQ. There are a few counts of this clonotype. Its cognate antigen has yet to be identified. Per-base quality was not reported, and no clone a single base away is much larger than it.

Paper-wide results and their limitations: The data were considered consistent with the idea that most tumor T cells come from the lymph node and then expand in tumor tissue. Tumor T-cell repertoires showed less diversity than lymph node repertoires and more diversity than nontumor tissue repertoires, and tumor T-cell repertoires showed preferential V and J gene usage. Rather than being directly demonstrated, the conclusion that tumor T cells originate in lymph nodes was presented as consistent with a hypothesis. Tumor and nontumor tissue repertoires were significantly more similar in luminal-like than in basal-like breast cancer.

Lymph node samples came from the axillary draining lymph nodes of breast cancer patients. The sample comprised axillary lymph node tissue. The rearranged segments are TRBV5-1 and TRBJ1-1; the D gene cannot be named for sure. The clonotype originates from a female donor with breast cancer. Some clones in this sample may be carry-over from other donors' samples. This receptor has the CDR3 CASSFPNGGKNTEAFF. The DNA reads TGCGCCAGCAGCTTCCCCAATGGTGGGAAGAACACTGAAGCTTTCTTT.